The rows below give T cell receptor beta chains drawn from one sample of a study of glioma-infiltrating T cells after dendritic cell vaccination. Some clones are missing from TCRdb's copy, which holds only in-frame ones; the method was immunoSEQ multiplex PCR. The sample holds tens of thousands of clones, approximately 80% seen once. The sample here was blood, taken before dendritic cell vaccination. The source is a human donor with glioblastoma. Each CDR3 is given with its conserved first and last residue. The D gene is left open where the match is weak. Only some rows state a clone size, as once, few, many or a class for expanded clones.

TRBV27	TRBD1	TRBJ2-7	.	TGTGCCAGCAGTGTTCGGACAGGGGGTAGGGAGCAGTACTTC	CASSVRTGGREQYF
TRBV6-1	.	TRBJ2-1	.	TGTGCCAGCAGTGCGGCTAGCAACAATGAGCAGTTCTTC	CASSAASNNEQFF
TRBV27	.	TRBJ2-6	.	TGTGCCAGTAACCCTGGGCCAGGCTCTGGGGCCAACGTCCTGACTTTC	CASNPGPGSGANVLTF
TRBV2	.	TRBJ1-2	.	TGTGCCAGCAGGGACCGGACTTTCTATGGCTACACCTTC	CASRDRTFYGYTF
TRBV6-5	TRBD1	TRBJ2-1	once	TGTGCCAGCAGTCTCGACAGGGATTCCTACAATGAGCAGTTCTTC	CASSLDRDSYNEQFF
TRBV29-1	TRBD2	TRBJ2-5	.	TGCAGCGTTGAAGTAGCGGGGGCCGTAGAGACCCAGTACTTC	CSVEVAGAVETQYF
TRBV7-9	.	TRBJ1-2	few	TGTGCCAGTGGGGGGGCAGGCTCGAACTATGGCTACACCTTC	CASGGAGSNYGYTF
TRBV10-3	TRBD2	TRBJ2-3	once	TGTGCCATCAGTGAGCCCCCCGGACTAGCGGGAGAATTTGACACAGATACGCAGTATTTT	CAISEPPGLAGEFDTDTQYF
TRBV27	.	TRBJ1-2	.	TGTGCCAGCAAGGCAGGGAACTATGGCTACACCTTC	CASKAGNYGYTF
TRBV6-5	TRBD1	TRBJ2-1	.	TGTGCCAGCAGGGGGGACAGGCGCAAATACAATGAGCAGTTCTTC	CASRGDRRKYNEQFF
TRBV5-4	.	TRBJ1-1	once	TGTGCCAGCAGCTTACCGGGACAGAACACTGAAGCTTTCTTT	CASSLPGQNTEAFF
TRBV5-1	.	TRBJ1-3	once	TGCGCCAGCAGCTTGGCGGGGGGAAACACCATATATTTT	CASSLAGGNTIYF
TRBV7-9	.	TRBJ2-4	.	TGTGCCAGCAGCTTAGGTCCCGACTCGATGGGCTTC	CASSLGPDSMGF
TRBV27	.	TRBJ2-7	.	TGTGCCAGCAAGGACGGGGTTCACAACTACGAGCAGTACTTC	CASKDGVHNYEQYF
TRBV7-2	.	TRBJ1-2	few	TGTGCCAGCAGCTCCGCCGGGTCACCTAACGGCTACACCTTC	CASSSAGSPNGYTF
TRBV28	TRBD1	TRBJ1-5	.	TGTGCCAGCAGTTCTCAGGTAGGACAGGGGGTAGGATTAAGTCAGCCCCAGCATTTT	CASSSQVGQGVGLSQPQHF
TRBV11-2	.	TRBJ1-2	once	TGTGCCAGCAGCCGTAGTCCTAACTATGGCTACACCTTC	CASSRSPNYGYTF
TRBV5-4	TRBD1	TRBJ1-2	.	TGTGCCAGCAGCATCGACAGGGGGGCTGTTTATGGCTACACCTTC	CASSIDRGAVYGYTF
TRBV6-1	TRBD2	TRBJ2-1	.	TGTGCCGTCCGACTAGCGGGGGTTACCTACAATGAGCAGTTCTTC	CAVRLAGVTYNEQFF
TRBV2	TRBD2	TRBJ2-1	.	TGTGCCAGCGGAGCCGAGGGACTAGCGGGATCCAATGAGCAGTTCTTC	CASGAEGLAGSNEQFF
TRBV19	.	TRBJ1-5	few	TGTGCCAGTAATTCGGTGATCAGATTATTAAAGAGGAATCAGCCCCAGCATTTT	CASNSVIRLLKRNQPQHF
TRBV29-1	.	TRBJ2-7	.	TGCAGCGTCGGCGGCGACAGTCTCTACGAGCAGTACTTC	CSVGGDSLYEQYF
TRBV10-3	TRBD1	TRBJ1-2	.	TGTGCCATCCGAGGACAGGGGGAACGGTTAGGCTACACCTTC	CAIRGQGERLGYTF
TRBV13	.	TRBJ2-3	.	TGTGCCAGCAGCTCGGCTCCGGGCAGGGGGCGGGAGAACACAGATACGCAGTATTTT	CASSSAPGRGRENTDTQYF
TRBV21-1	.	TRBJ2-7	.	TGTGCCAGCAGCAAAGCGCGGGGTAGACCGCCAAGGCCCACCTACGAGCAGTACTTC	CASSKARGRPPRPTYEQYF
TRBV5-1	TRBD2	TRBJ2-5	few	TGCGCCAGCAGCCCCCTGACTAGCGGGGCCTTCGGGACCCAGTACTTC	CASSPLTSGAFGTQYF
TRBV19	TRBD1	TRBJ2-2	.	TGTGCCACAATTAAGGGACAGGCGTGGAAGAACACCGGGGAGCTGTTTTTT	CATIKGQAWKNTGELFF
TRBV6-5	TRBD1	TRBJ1-4	.	TGTGCCAGCAGCCCCAACCGGGACAGGGGGGAAAAACTGTTTTTT	CASSPNRDRGEKLFF
TRBV6-5	.	TRBJ2-2	.	TGTGCCAGCACCTACGGGGGGACACACACCGGGGAGCTGTTTTTT	CASTYGGTHTGELFF
TRBV6-5	TRBD1	TRBJ2-7	.	TGTGCCAGCGGGACCGGGACAGCCTACGAGCAGTACTTC	CASGTGTAYEQYF
TRBV15	.	TRBJ1-2	.	TGTGCCACCGGAACTGATCGTCGGACGGACTCTAACTATGGCTACACCTTC	CATGTDRRTDSNYGYTF